Listed below are T cell receptor beta chains from one sample, sequenced in a study of T cell responses to AZD1222 COVID-19 vaccine. Some clones are missing from TCRdb's copy, which holds only in-frame ones; the method was immunoSEQ multiplex PCR. The sample has roughly 180,000 clones, about 91% seen once; the top ten hold about 1.9%. The input for sequencing was peripheral blood, taken on day 0 of AZD1222 vaccination. These receptors were obtained from an adult in good health. Each CDR3 is given with its conserved first and last residue. The order of the fields is D gene, J gene, V gene, clone size, CDR3 DNA, CDR3 protein. A D gene is named only where the DNA matches it firmly. Not all rows give a size; the values are once, few, many and, for expanded clones, a class.

d_gene: .
j_gene: TRBJ1-3
v_gene: TRBV20-1
abundance: once
CDR3nt: TGCAGTGCTAGGGAAGGAAACACCATATATTTT
CDR3aa: CSAREGNTIYF

d_gene: TRBD1
j_gene: TRBJ2-4
v_gene: TRBV27
abundance: .
CDR3nt: TGTGCCAGCAGTCCGGACAGGGGTTTCAACATTCAGTACTTC
CDR3aa: CASSPDRGFNIQYF

d_gene: TRBD1
j_gene: TRBJ2-6
v_gene: TRBV27
abundance: .
CDR3nt: TGTGCCAGCAGTCCACATTTGGGACAGGGGGCCGGGGCCAACGTCCTGACTTTC
CDR3aa: CASSPHLGQGAGANVLTF

d_gene: TRBD2
j_gene: TRBJ2-3
v_gene: TRBV27
abundance: .
CDR3nt: TGTGCCAGCAGTCGGACTAGCGGGGCAACAGGAGATACGCAGTATTTT
CDR3aa: CASSRTSGATGDTQYF

d_gene: .
j_gene: TRBJ1-4
v_gene: TRBV30
abundance: .
CDR3nt: TGTGCCTGGAGTGGAAGGGGGGGGACTAATGAAAAACTGTTTTTT
CDR3aa: CAWSGRGGTNEKLFF

d_gene: TRBD1
j_gene: TRBJ2-7
v_gene: TRBV5-1
abundance: .
CDR3nt: TGCGCCAGCAGCTCGCCTGTTCAGGGGGCGAGGAACGAGCAGTACTTC
CDR3aa: CASSSPVQGARNEQYF

d_gene: .
j_gene: TRBJ1-3
v_gene: TRBV20-1
abundance: .
CDR3nt: TGCAGTGCTAGTTCAACGGTCTCTGGAAACACCATATATTTT
CDR3aa: CSASSTVSGNTIYF

d_gene: .
j_gene: TRBJ1-1
v_gene: TRBV5-1
abundance: .
CDR3nt: TGCGCCAGCAGCCTCTCAAACACTGAAGCTTTCTTT
CDR3aa: CASSLSNTEAFF

d_gene: .
j_gene: TRBJ1-1
v_gene: TRBV9
abundance: .
CDR3nt: TGTGCCAGCAGCCTTGCGGACGGAAAGCCGAACACTGAAGCTTTCTTT
CDR3aa: CASSLADGKPNTEAFF

d_gene: .
j_gene: TRBJ2-3
v_gene: TRBV29-1
abundance: .
CDR3nt: TGCAGCGTTGAAGGTCAGACCTACAGCACAGATACGCAGTATTTT
CDR3aa: CSVEGQTYSTDTQYF

d_gene: .
j_gene: TRBJ1-1
v_gene: TRBV20-1
abundance: .
CDR3nt: TGCAGTGCTAAAGTTAACACTGAAGCTTTCTTT
CDR3aa: CSAKVNTEAFF

d_gene: .
j_gene: TRBJ1-1
v_gene: TRBV28
abundance: .
CDR3nt: TGTGCCAGCAGTTTTGCGGCCAGTGGGAACACTGAAGCTTTCTTT
CDR3aa: CASSFAASGNTEAFF

d_gene: TRBD1
j_gene: TRBJ2-7
v_gene: TRBV5-6
abundance: .
CDR3nt: TGTGCCAGCAGCTCCAGATCGGACAGGGGATCCGAGCAGTACTTC
CDR3aa: CASSSRSDRGSEQYF

d_gene: TRBD2
j_gene: TRBJ2-2
v_gene: TRBV7-2
abundance: .
CDR3nt: TGTGCCAGCAGCATGGATGGGGGGGCGAACACCGGGGAGCTGTTTTTT
CDR3aa: CASSMDGGANTGELFF

d_gene: .
j_gene: TRBJ2-3
v_gene: TRBV5-1
abundance: .
CDR3nt: TGCGCCAGCAGTTCCGGCACAGATACGCAGTATTTT
CDR3aa: CASSSGTDTQYF

d_gene: TRBD1
j_gene: TRBJ2-1
v_gene: TRBV5-1
abundance: .
CDR3nt: TGCGCCAGCAGCTTGACGATTGGGACAGGGTCAGCGGGGAGGACCTACAATGAGCAGTTCTTC
CDR3aa: CASSLTIGTGSAGRTYNEQFF

d_gene: .
j_gene: TRBJ2-7
v_gene: TRBV27
abundance: .
CDR3nt: TGTGCCAGCAGTTTATGGGCGGGGAGCTCCTACGAGCAGTACTTC
CDR3aa: CASSLWAGSSYEQYF

d_gene: .
j_gene: TRBJ1-2
v_gene: TRBV3-1/TRBV3-2
abundance: once
CDR3nt: TGTGCCAGCAGCCAAGACACGGGGTTTGGCTACACCTTC
CDR3aa: CASSQDTGFGYTF

d_gene: .
j_gene: TRBJ2-7
v_gene: TRBV28
abundance: .
CDR3nt: TGTGCCAGCAGTTCGACGACTTTAACCGAGCAGTACTTC
CDR3aa: CASSSTTLTEQYF

d_gene: .
j_gene: TRBJ2-3
v_gene: TRBV5-4
abundance: once
CDR3nt: TGTGCCAGCAGCTTGGAAATAGGGAGGCAGGGGAAGGGAGATACGCAGTATTTT
CDR3aa: CASSLEIGRQGKGDTQYF

d_gene: .
j_gene: TRBJ1-1
v_gene: TRBV29-1
abundance: .
CDR3nt: TGCAGCGTTGAAGATCGGACTGAAGCTTTCTTT
CDR3aa: CSVEDRTEAFF

d_gene: .
j_gene: TRBJ2-1
v_gene: TRBV5-4
abundance: .
CDR3nt: TGTGCCAGCAGCTTCTCCGGACTCGCTAATGAGCAGTTCTTC
CDR3aa: CASSFSGLANEQFF

d_gene: .
j_gene: TRBJ1-4
v_gene: TRBV28
abundance: .
CDR3nt: TGTGCCAGCAGCAGGAACAGGGTCGGAGAAAAACTGTTTTTT
CDR3aa: CASSRNRVGEKLFF

d_gene: TRBD1
j_gene: TRBJ2-7
v_gene: TRBV4-3
abundance: .
CDR3nt: TGCGCCAGCAGCCAGCGACAGGGGTACGAGCAGTACTTC
CDR3aa: CASSQRQGYEQYF

d_gene: .
j_gene: TRBJ1-4
v_gene: TRBV4-3
abundance: .
CDR3nt: TGCGCCAGCAGCCAAGATCTTTCGGCAGGGTCCGGAAAACTGTTTTTT
CDR3aa: CASSQDLSAGSGKLFF

d_gene: TRBD1
j_gene: TRBJ1-1
v_gene: TRBV12-5
abundance: .
CDR3nt: TGTGCTAGTGGTTTGACGACAGGGGGGACTGAAGCTTTCTTT
CDR3aa: CASGLTTGGTEAFF

d_gene: TRBD2
j_gene: TRBJ2-1
v_gene: TRBV4-3
abundance: .
CDR3nt: TGCGCCAGCAGCCAAGATGGGAGCGGGGGCTACAATGAGCAGTTCTTC
CDR3aa: CASSQDGSGGYNEQFF

d_gene: .
j_gene: TRBJ1-1
v_gene: TRBV7-9
abundance: .
CDR3nt: TGTGCCAGCAGCTCACCGGGGACTGAAGCTTTCTTT
CDR3aa: CASSSPGTEAFF

d_gene: .
j_gene: TRBJ2-2
v_gene: TRBV6-2/TRBV6-3
abundance: .
CDR3nt: TGTGCCAGCAGTACAGGGTGGGGCACCGGGGAGCTGTTTTTT
CDR3aa: CASSTGWGTGELFF

d_gene: .
j_gene: TRBJ1-1
v_gene: TRBV2
abundance: .
CDR3nt: TGTGCCAGCTCTGAGAAACAGGTGGGTTTCTTT
CDR3aa: CASSEKQVGFF

d_gene: .
j_gene: TRBJ1-6
v_gene: TRBV30
abundance: .
CDR3nt: TGTGCCTGGACCCCCGTGGGGGGCTCCTATAATTCACCCCTCCACTTT
CDR3aa: CAWTPVGGSYNSPLHF

d_gene: TRBD1
j_gene: TRBJ1-3
v_gene: TRBV9
abundance: .
CDR3nt: TGTGCCAGCAACCGCCCGGGACAGGGACCAAACACCATATATTTT
CDR3aa: CASNRPGQGPNTIYF

d_gene: .
j_gene: TRBJ2-5
v_gene: TRBV7-8
abundance: .
CDR3nt: TGTGCCAGCAGCGCAGGAGGGGGCGCGGAGACCCAGTACTTC
CDR3aa: CASSAGGGAETQYF

d_gene: .
j_gene: TRBJ1-6
v_gene: TRBV6-5
abundance: .
CDR3nt: TGTGCCAGCCGCCTGCAGGCAGGGGCTCCACCCCTCCACTTT
CDR3aa: CASRLQAGAPPLHF

d_gene: TRBD1
j_gene: TRBJ1-2
v_gene: TRBV27
abundance: .
CDR3nt: TGTGCCAGCAGTCGGACAGGGAGTGGGGCCCTGAGAGGCTACACCTTC
CDR3aa: CASSRTGSGALRGYTF

d_gene: .
j_gene: TRBJ1-4
v_gene: TRBV5-6
abundance: once
CDR3nt: TGTGCCAGCAGCTTGGAGGGGTACGGAAAACTGTTTTTT
CDR3aa: CASSLEGYGKLFF

d_gene: TRBD2
j_gene: TRBJ2-7
v_gene: TRBV11-2
abundance: .
CDR3nt: TGTGCCAGCAGCTTAGGTAGCGGGGGCCCCTACGAGCAGTACTTC
CDR3aa: CASSLGSGGPYEQYF

d_gene: .
j_gene: TRBJ1-3
v_gene: TRBV14
abundance: .
CDR3nt: TGTGCCAGCAGCCAAGATCAAGGTTCTGGAAACACCATATATTTT
CDR3aa: CASSQDQGSGNTIYF

d_gene: .
j_gene: TRBJ1-1
v_gene: TRBV5-4
abundance: .
CDR3nt: TGTGCCAGCAGGTACGGGGGCAGCACTGAAGCTTTCTTT
CDR3aa: CASRYGGSTEAFF

d_gene: TRBD2
j_gene: TRBJ2-1
v_gene: TRBV4-3
abundance: once
CDR3nt: TGCGCCAGCAGCCAAGGGGGACTAGAGGAAAATGAGCAGTTCTTC
CDR3aa: CASSQGGLEENEQFF

d_gene: .
j_gene: TRBJ1-3
v_gene: TRBV28
abundance: .
CDR3nt: TGTGCCAGCAGCCCCGCGATTGGCCTCTCTGGAAACACCATATATTTT
CDR3aa: CASSPAIGLSGNTIYF

d_gene: .
j_gene: TRBJ1-6
v_gene: TRBV25-1
abundance: .
CDR3nt: TGTGCCAGCAGATCATCAGGCCTATCCCTCCACTTT
CDR3aa: CASRSSGLSLHF

d_gene: .
j_gene: TRBJ2-6
v_gene: TRBV5-1
abundance: .
CDR3nt: TGCGCCAGCAGCTTAAACAGGGCTGGGGCCAACGTCCTGACTTTC
CDR3aa: CASSLNRAGANVLTF

d_gene: .
j_gene: TRBJ1-1
v_gene: TRBV7-7
abundance: .
CDR3nt: TGTGCTAGCAGCGCACGAGGACTCACTGAAGCTTTCTTT
CDR3aa: CASSARGLTEAFF

d_gene: TRBD1
j_gene: TRBJ1-5
v_gene: TRBV2
abundance: .
CDR3nt: TGTGCCAGCAGCCGAGGTGCCGGGACAGGGGGTCGGAGCAATCAGCCCCAGCATTTT
CDR3aa: CASSRGAGTGGRSNQPQHF

d_gene: .
j_gene: TRBJ2-7
v_gene: TRBV5-4
abundance: .
CDR3nt: TGTGCCAGCAGCCCTGGTTTTCGAATTCCCAACTACGAGCAGTACTTC
CDR3aa: CASSPGFRIPNYEQYF

d_gene: .
j_gene: TRBJ2-3
v_gene: TRBV19
abundance: .
CDR3nt: TGTGCCACGGGGGTATCTCATACGCAGTATTTT
CDR3aa: CATGVSHTQYF

d_gene: .
j_gene: TRBJ1-1
v_gene: TRBV28
abundance: .
CDR3nt: TGTGCCAGCAGTTTATCTCCGGACACTGAAGCTTTCTTT
CDR3aa: CASSLSPDTEAFF

d_gene: .
j_gene: TRBJ2-5
v_gene: TRBV11-3
abundance: .
CDR3nt: TGTGCCAGCAGCTTAGGAAGGGCGGCAGGGACCCAGTACTTC
CDR3aa: CASSLGRAAGTQYF

d_gene: TRBD1
j_gene: TRBJ2-4
v_gene: TRBV6-5
abundance: .
CDR3nt: TGTGCCAGCAGCTCCGGGACAGGAGGCAAAAACATTCAGTACTTC
CDR3aa: CASSSGTGGKNIQYF

d_gene: .
j_gene: TRBJ1-5
v_gene: TRBV30
abundance: .
CDR3nt: TGTGCCTGCGCCTCGGGCAGCAATCAGCCCCAGCATTTT
CDR3aa: CACASGSNQPQHF

d_gene: .
j_gene: TRBJ2-1
v_gene: TRBV7-2
abundance: .
CDR3nt: TGTGCCAGCAGCTTAGTAAGAGGGCAGGGTACTGAGCAGTTCTTC
CDR3aa: CASSLVRGQGTEQFF